These 28 T cell receptor beta chains were all obtained from the same sample, sequenced in a study of OX40 agonist ivuxolimab in advanced cancers. Sequenced by immunoSEQ multiplex PCR; TCRdb stores in-frame clones only, minus some. The sample lists about 72,000 clones, 81% occurring once. The sample in question was CD4+ or CD8+ T cells sorted from blood, obtained in a trial of the OX40 agonist ivuxolimab. These TCRs come from an adult with an advanced solid tumor such as melanoma, head and neck, liver or kidney cancer.

A word on this clone: This sample also contains other DNA sequences that code for the same CDR3. This sequence joins TRBV5-4 and TRBJ2-1; 9 positions agree with TRBD2. Germline V lookup: CDR1 SGHNT, CDR2 YYREEE (reference sequence). The junction had 3 bases not matched to a gene; V was cut back by 2 bases and J by 3 bases. This CDR3 is built from 15 residues. The CDR3 reads CASSFSGGSYNEQFF. The CDR3 DNA reads as TGTGCCAGCAGCTTTAGCGGGGGAAGCTACAATGAGCAGTTCTTC.

Details on this clone: In the same sample, other DNA sequences code for this CDR3. The rearrangement links TRBV11-2 to TRBJ2-7, with 9 nucleotides matching TRBD1. The germline CDR1 and CDR2 sequences are SGHAT and FQNNGV. The CDR3 is 15 residues long. V shed 5 bases, J shed 5 bases, and the junction held 10 bases outside the gene matches. The CDR3 reads CASSVNNRGRDEQYF. CDR3 coding DNA: TGTGCCAGCAGCGTCAATAACAGGGGGCGGGACGAGCAGTACTTC.

In DNA, the CDR3 is TGTGCCAGCAATACCCAGGGGGCAGGTGAAAAACTGTTTTTT. Amino acid sequence: CASNTQGAGEKLFF. The genes are TRBV2 and TRBJ1-4, with 8 bases fitting TRBD1. V gave up 7 bases and J gave up 7 bases; unmatched junction bases: 8. Germline V CDR1 and CDR2: SNHLY, FYNNEI. The CDR3 is made up of 14 amino acids.

The genes are TRBV19 and TRBJ1-2, with 7 bases that match TRBD1. This CDR3 is built from 12 residues. CDR1 and CDR2 from the germline V gene are LNHDA and SQIVND (reference sequence). V gave up 6 bases and J gave up 5 bases; unmatched junction bases: 3. For the CDR3, the DNA is TGTGCCAGTAGCCTGACAGGGTATGGCTACACCTTC. Translation: CASSLTGYGYTF. Drawing the rest from reference TRBV19 and TRBJ1-2, the complete variable domain is DGGITQSPKYLFRKEGQNVTLSCEQNLNHDAMYWYRQDPGQGLRLIYYSQIVNDFQKGDIAEGYSVSREKKESFPLTVTSAQKNPTAFYLCASSLTGYGYTFGSGTRLTVV.

This sequence joins TRBV7-2 and TRBJ2-1; 9 bases fit TRBD1. The J segment lost 4 bases and the V segment lost 7 bases, leaving 8 bases of the junction unmatched. The CDR3 sequence is 15 residues long. Germline lookup yields CDR1 SGHTA and CDR2 FQGNSA. This CDR3 is CASTSGTGMYNEQFF. The CDR3 DNA follows: TGTGCCAGCACGTCAGGGACAGGGATGTACAATGAGCAGTTCTTC. Full variable domain (rest looked up from reference TRBV7-2 and TRBJ2-1): GAGVSQSPSNKVTEKGKDVELRCDPISGHTALYWYRQSLGQGLEFLIYFQGNSAPDKSGLPSDRFSAERTGGSVSTLTIQRTQQEDSAVYLCASTSGTGMYNEQFFGPGTRLTVL.

This chain joins TRBV27 and TRBJ1-1; 8 nucleotides agree with TRBD1. V lost 0 bases to trimming and J lost 4 bases; unmatched junction nucleotides: 7. Germline assignment: CDR1 MNHEY and CDR2 SMNVEV (reference sequence). The CDR3 runs to 16 residues. CDR3 DNA: TGTGCCAGCAGTTTATCGGACAGGGTTCGTGTCACTGAAGCTTTCTTT. This gives the protein CASSLSDRVRVTEAFF.

This clone was observed a single time. The genes are TRBV6-5 and TRBJ1-4, with D perhaps matching TRBD1 (6 bases). The CDR3 is 14 amino acids. Germline-derived CDR1 and CDR2 are MNHEY and SVGAGI. V shed 4 bases and J shed 8 bases, with 14 bases lying between them. CDR3 amino acids: CASSSAGGAEKLFF. CDR3 coding DNA: TGTGCCAGCAGTTCCGCGGGGGGGGCCGAAAAACTGTTTTTT.

This chain's CDR3 is CASSLPAGVETQYF. CDR3 sequence (DNA): TGTGCCAGCAGCTTGCCAGCGGGAGTAGAGACCCAGTACTTC. J is TRBJ2-5 and V is TRBV5-4, with 8 bases fitting TRBD2. There are 14 residues in the CDR3. Germline V gene lookup returns CDR1 SGHNT and CDR2 YYREEE (reference sequence). Trimming took 1 base from V and 4 from J; bases not matched to a gene: 3.

J is TRBJ1-1 and V is TRBV7-9; D not resolved. V was clipped by 0 bases and J by 10 bases, with 18 bases between them. Per germline, CDR1 SEHNR and CDR2 FQNEAQ (reference sequence). The CDR3 totals 15 residues. Written as DNA, the CDR3 is TGTGCCAGCAGCTTAGCGCTGGGAGAGATGGCGGGAGCTTTCTTT. Translation: CASSLALGEMAGAFF.

The chain combines TRBV9 with TRBJ2-5; 14 bases agree with TRBD2. This CDR3 contains 19 residues. Germline CDR1 and CDR2: SGDLS and YYNGEE. J was trimmed by 5 bases and V by 3 bases; bases with no gene match: 15. The CDR3: CASSAMGGLAGENRETQYF. CDR3 DNA: TGTGCCAGCAGCGCAATGGGGGGACTAGCGGGAGAGAATCGGGAGACCCAGTACTTC.

The rearrangement uses TRBV7-9 and TRBJ1-1; D remains unclear. The CDR3 length is 13 residues. The germline V and J ends were trimmed by 5 bases and 0 bases, with 7 bases remaining between them. CDR1 is SEHNR, CDR2 FQNEAQ, per germline (reference sequence). For the CDR3, the DNA is TGTGCCAGCAGCCGTATAATGAACACTGAAGCTTTCTTT. Translation: CASSRIMNTEAFF. The full variable domain, completed using reference TRBV7-9 and TRBJ1-1, is DTGVSQNPRHKITKRGQNVTFRCDPISEHNRLYWYRQTLGQGPEFLTYFQNEAQLEKSRLLSDRFSAERPKGSFSTLEIQRTEQGDSAMYLCASSRIMNTEAFFGQGTRLTVV.

CDR3 region: CASSLRQGDEGTEAFF. In nucleotides, the CDR3 is TGCGCCAGCAGCTTGCGACAGGGGGATGAGGGCACTGAAGCTTTCTTT. This chain uses TRBV5-1 with TRBJ1-1; TRBD1 matches 9 bases. J was trimmed by 4 bases and V by 1 base; bases with no gene match: 8. This CDR3 spans 16 amino acids. Germline V CDR1 and CDR2: SGHRS, YFSETQ.

This rearrangement joins TRBV19 to TRBJ2-2; TRBD2 is a possible D gene (6 bases). Germline V gene lookup returns CDR1 LNHDA and CDR2 SQIVND (reference sequence). The CDR3 spans 14 residues. Trimming cost V 7 bases and J 3 bases, with 12 bases left between them. Here the CDR3 DNA reads TGTGCCAGTAAGCAGGGAGGTCACACCGGGGAGCTGTTTTTT. Its translation: CASKQGGHTGELFF.

The CDR3 DNA reads TGCAGCGTGGCCGGGACAGCCACCGGGGAGCTGTTTTTT. Protein product: CSVAGTATGELFF. The V call is TRBV29-1, the J call TRBJ2-2, with 7 bases that match TRBD1. Germline CDR1 is SQVTM and CDR2 is ANQGSEA. V gave up 6 bases and J gave up 4 bases; unmatched junction bases: 5. The CDR3 extends over 13 amino acids.

CDR3: CASRTASYEQYF. The DNA of the CDR3 is TGTGCCAGCAGGACAGCCTCCTACGAGCAGTACTTC. The rearrangement uses TRBV28 and TRBJ2-7; perhaps TRBD1 as D (5 bases). This CDR3 spans 12 amino acids. V was trimmed by 6 bases and J by 0 bases, leaving 6 bases between them. Germline CDR1 reads MDHEN; CDR2 reads SYDVKM.

The chain combines TRBV7-2 with TRBJ2-5, with TRBD2 identical over 7 bases. Germline V lookup: CDR1 SGHTA, CDR2 FQGNSA. Unmatched junction bases numbered 2, after V lost 0 bases and J lost 4 bases. This CDR3 spans 14 amino acids. The CDR3 nucleotides read TGTGCCAGCAGCTTAGCGCGGGGGTTAGAGACCCAGTACTTC. Protein: CASSLARGLETQYF.

The chain is built from TRBV29-1 and TRBJ2-1, with a weak D call TRBD2 (6 bases). V lost 3 bases to trimming and J lost 1 base, with 13 bases between them. Germline loops: CDR1 SQVTM, CDR2 ANQGSEA. This CDR3 contains 15 residues. The CDR3 DNA follows: TGCAGCGTTGATTGGCGGGATCGTTCCTACAATGAGCAGTTCTTC. It yields the protein CSVDWRDRSYNEQFF.

For the CDR3, the DNA is TGTGCCAGCAGCCGCCTTGGTAACCCAAGGACCGGGGAGCTGTTTTTT. As protein: CASSRLGNPRTGELFF. The J gene is TRBJ2-2, the V gene TRBV14; no clear D gene. Germline values: CDR1 SGHDN, CDR2 FVKESK. This CDR3 comprises 16 residues. Trimming took off 4 bases at V and 5 bases at J, with 17 bases between the two ends.

This clone has a handful of counts. The J gene is TRBJ1-1, the V gene TRBV7-9; D unresolved. The V and J ends lost 5 bases and 2 bases respectively, with 18 bases between them. CDR3 length: 16 amino acids. Germline-derived CDR1 and CDR2 are SEHNR and FQNEAQ (reference sequence). Here the CDR3 reads CASSLGLRNTNTEAFF. CDR3 sequence (DNA): TGTGCCAGCAGCCTTGGTTTGAGGAACACAAACACTGAAGCTTTCTTT.

The gene calls are TRBV18 and TRBJ1-2; 7 bases agree with TRBD1. The germline CDR1 and CDR2 sequences are KGHSH and LQKENI. V trimming: 3 bases; J trimming: 4 bases; junction bases outside the gene matches: 5. The CDR3 covers 14 residues. The CDR3 coding sequence is TGTGCCAGCTCACCCGGGACAGCCACCTATGGCTACACCTTC. Its translation is CASSPGTATYGYTF.

The chain has TRBV7-9 and TRBJ2-5; TRBD2 agrees at 15 bases. CDR1 is SEHNR and CDR2 is FQNEAQ in the germline V gene (reference sequence). V lost 5 bases, J lost 5 bases, and 15 bases stayed unmatched. There are 19 residues in the CDR3. The CDR3 protein is CASSPGLAGGPGSRETQYF. The CDR3 DNA follows: TGTGCCAGCAGCCCAGGACTAGCGGGAGGGCCGGGGTCACGGGAGACCCAGTACTTC.

The rearrangement joins TRBV11-1 to TRBJ1-2; D perhaps matches TRBD1 (5 bases). Germline V CDR1 and CDR2: SGHAT, FQDESV (reference sequence). This CDR3 is 13 amino acids long. The germline V and J ends were trimmed by 1 base and 8 bases, with 11 bases remaining between them. CDR3 sequence reads: CASSLGQGVGYTF. CDR3 DNA: TGTGCCAGCAGCTTAGGGCAGGGAGTCGGCTACACCTTC.

This chain links TRBV15 with TRBJ1-1; possibly TRBD1 for D (5 bases). V lost 3 bases and J 0 bases, leaving 11 bases between the germline ends. CDR1 and CDR2 (germline): LNHNV, YYDKDF (reference sequence). The CDR3 consists of 15 residues. This chain's CDR3 is CATSSAGTMNTEAFF. CDR3 nucleotide sequence: TGTGCCACCAGCAGTGCAGGGACCATGAACACTGAAGCTTTCTTT.

The CDR3, as DNA: TGTGCCAGCAGCGTCGGGACTAGCGGGGGCGGGGAGCAGTTCTTC. It codes for CASSVGTSGGGEQFF. The V gene is TRBV7-8, the J gene TRBJ2-1, with 14 bases that match TRBD2. Trimming cost V 5 bases and J 10 bases; bases outside gene matches: 7. The V gene's germline CDR1 is SGHVS and CDR2 FQNEAQ. This CDR3 spans 15 amino acids.

The chain is built from TRBV13 and TRBJ2-1; D remains ambiguous. The V end lost 2 bases, the J end lost 7 bases, and 9 bases lay between the germline ends. Germline CDR1 and CDR2: PRHDT and FYEKMQ (reference sequence). The CDR3 is 13 residues long. The CDR3 spells CASSLKGPNEQFF. CDR3 DNA: TGTGCCAGCAGCTTAAAGGGCCCGAATGAGCAGTTCTTC.

The rearrangement joins TRBV18 to TRBJ2-4; TRBD2 matches 12 bases. Trimming at V came to 1 base and at J to 4 bases, leaving 14 bases not matched to a gene. In germline, CDR1 is KGHSH, CDR2 LQKENI. CDR3 length: 20 amino acids. CDR3 bases: TGTGCCAGCTCACCACGGGCGACTAGCGGGGGAAAACATGGGAAAAACATTCAGTACTTC. It is translated as CASSPRATSGGKHGKNIQYF.

J is TRBJ1-1 and V is TRBV5-6, with TRBD1 matching over 8 bases. CDR1 is SGHDT, CDR2 YYEEEE, per germline. The CDR3 contains 16 residues. After removal of 0 bases from V and 0 bases from J, the junction contained 4 bases not matched to a gene. CDR3 region: CASSLDRGNLNTEAFF. As DNA, the CDR3 is TGTGCCAGCAGCTTGGACAGGGGGAATTTGAACACTGAAGCTTTCTTT.

There are a few counts of this clone. The chain is built from TRBV4-2 and TRBJ1-2; D ambiguous. V lost 0 bases and J lost 4, with 15 bases in between. Per the germline V gene, CDR1 is LGHNA and CDR2 is YNFKEQ. The CDR3 totals 16 residues. CDR3 region: CASSQDWYSLRYGYTF. DNA of the CDR3: TGTGCCAGCAGCCAAGATTGGTATAGCCTCCGCTATGGCTACACCTTC.